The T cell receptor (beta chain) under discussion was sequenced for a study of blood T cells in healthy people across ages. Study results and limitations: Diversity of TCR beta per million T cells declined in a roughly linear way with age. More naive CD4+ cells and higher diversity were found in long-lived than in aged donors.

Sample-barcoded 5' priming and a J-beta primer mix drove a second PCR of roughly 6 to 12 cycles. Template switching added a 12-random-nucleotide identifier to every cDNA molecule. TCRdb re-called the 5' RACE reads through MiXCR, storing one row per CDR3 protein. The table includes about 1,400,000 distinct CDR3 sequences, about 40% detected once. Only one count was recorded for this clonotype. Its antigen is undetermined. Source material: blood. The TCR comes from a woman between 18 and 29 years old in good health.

The CDR3 sequence is CSASIHSGGPEAFF. The CDR3, as DNA: TGCAGTGCTAGTATACATTCCGGAGGGCCTGAAGCTTTCTTT. The chain employs TRBV20-1 and TRBJ1-1, with D uncertain. Trimming took 3 bases from V and 6 from J, leaving 17 bases between them. CDR3 size: 14 residues. CDR1 and CDR2 from the germline V gene are DFQATT and SNEGSKA (reference sequence).